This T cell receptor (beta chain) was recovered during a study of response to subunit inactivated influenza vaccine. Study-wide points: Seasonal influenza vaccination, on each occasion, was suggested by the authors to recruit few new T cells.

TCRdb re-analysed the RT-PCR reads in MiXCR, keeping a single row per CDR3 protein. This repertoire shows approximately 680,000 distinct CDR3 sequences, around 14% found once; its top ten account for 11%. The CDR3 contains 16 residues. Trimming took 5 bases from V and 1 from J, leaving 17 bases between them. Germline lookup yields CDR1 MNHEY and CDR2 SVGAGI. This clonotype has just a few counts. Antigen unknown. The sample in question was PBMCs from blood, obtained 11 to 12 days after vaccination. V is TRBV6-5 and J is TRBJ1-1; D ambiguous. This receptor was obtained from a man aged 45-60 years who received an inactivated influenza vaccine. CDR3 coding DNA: TGTGCCAGCAGTACTCAGTTCCGGACGGGGAACACTGAAGCTTTCTTT. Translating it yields CASSTQFRTGNTEAFF.